The 20 T cell receptor beta chains below come from one sample, sequenced in a study of blood T cell repertoires in COVID-19. Repertoires were generated with immunoSEQ multiplex PCR, while TCRdb's copy carries only in-frame clones and drops some. The top ten clones hold 3% to 3.5% of a sample with about 51,000 clones, 91% of them seen once. Sample: peripheral blood. The receptors were sampled from a man between 50 and 59 years old with acute or convalescent COVID-19.

V usage is TRBV6-1 and J usage is TRBJ1-2; 7 bases are a match to TRBD1. This CDR3 contains 16 residues. In germline, CDR1 is MNHNS, CDR2 SASEGT. V lost 2 bases to trimming and J lost 4 bases; unmatched junction nucleotides: 10. In nucleotides, the CDR3 is TGTGCCAGCAGTGAAAGGGGACAGCTGATAGCCTATGGCTACACCTTC. Translating gives CASSERGQLIAYGYTF.

This clone appeared a single time. The V gene is TRBV6-1, the J gene TRBJ2-3, with a possible D match to TRBD1 (6 bases). CDR3 size: 15 residues. Germline loops: CDR1 MNHNS, CDR2 SASEGT. Trimming stripped 0 bases from V and 3 bases from J, with 10 bases between. The CDR3 DNA follows: TGTGCCAGCAGTGAAGCCAGGGGATCTACAGATACGCAGTATTTT. Amino acid sequence: CASSEARGSTDTQYF.

The V call is TRBV7-2, the J call TRBJ2-1; 8 nucleotides agree with TRBD2. The CDR3 is 15 residues long. The V and J ends lost 4 bases and 4 bases, in that order; junction bases with no gene match: 6. The V gene's germline CDR1 is SGHTA and CDR2 FQGNSA. This CDR3 is CASSSGGAGYNEQFF. The CDR3 coding sequence is TGTGCCAGCAGCTCCGGGGGGGCGGGTTACAATGAGCAGTTCTTC.

The rearrangement uses TRBV5-1 and TRBJ2-1; 9 bases align to TRBD1. This CDR3 has 13 residues. Germline CDR1 is SGHRS and CDR2 is YFSETQ. Trimming took 5 bases from V and 8 from J; bases not matched to a gene: 5. CDR3 coding DNA: TGCGCCAGCAGTTGGGACAGGGTGGATGAGCAGTTCTTC. Protein sequence: CASSWDRVDEQFF.

V usage is TRBV29-1 and J usage is TRBJ2-5; 7 nucleotides agree with TRBD1. V dropped 6 bases and J dropped 5; count of bases not matched to a gene: 6. This CDR3 contains 12 residues. Germline CDR1 is SQVTM and CDR2 is ANQGSEA. CDR3 in DNA: TGCAGCGTCGCCCACAGGGGTGAGACCCAGTACTTC. As protein: CSVAHRGETQYF.

V and J are TRBV10-3 and TRBJ2-1, with 12 bases lining up with TRBD1. Losses at the gene ends were 6 bases for V and 7 bases for J; bases not matched to a gene: 13. Germline values: CDR1 ENHRY, CDR2 SYGVKD. The CDR3 has 17 amino acids. DNA for the CDR3: TGTGCCATCAGCGATCGGGCGGGACAGGGGGCACGGAATGAGCAGTTCTTC. Translated, it gives CAISDRAGQGARNEQFF.

The chain combines TRBV7-6 with TRBJ2-5; D is unclear. The germline V gene encodes CDR1 SGHVS and CDR2 FNYEAQ. The CDR3 totals 15 residues. V gave up 1 base and J gave up 7 bases, with 16 bases separating them. The CDR3 nucleotides read TGTGCCAGCAGCTTAGAGACTCAACTAATCGGGACCCAGTACTTC. Its protein product is CASSLETQLIGTQYF.

The genes are TRBV7-8 and TRBJ1-3, with 8 bases identical to TRBD1. Germline loops: CDR1 SGHVS, CDR2 FQNEAQ. J gave up 3 bases and V 6 bases, and 4 bases lay outside the gene matches. CDR3 length: 14 residues. The CDR3 DNA reads as TGTGCCAGCAGACAGACAGGGGTTGGAAACACCATATATTTT. Amino acid sequence: CASRQTGVGNTIYF. The whole variable domain, filled in from reference TRBV7-8 and TRBJ1-3, reads GAGVSQSPRYKVAKRGQDVALRCDPISGHVSLFWYQQALGQGPEFLTYFQNEAQLDKSGLPSDRFFAERPEGSVSTLKIQRTQQEDSAVYLCASRQTGVGNTIYFGEGSWLTVV.

This sequence joins TRBV11-2 and TRBJ1-2; tentatively, D is TRBD1 (6 bases). CDR3 length: 14 amino acids. Germline V lookup: CDR1 SGHAT, CDR2 FQNNGV. Between the trimmed V and J ends, which lost 1 base and 4 bases, there was a span of 10 bases. The CDR3: CASSLVQGFYGYTF. DNA of the CDR3: TGTGCCAGCAGCTTAGTACAGGGTTTCTATGGCTACACCTTC.

This clone was found once. The rearrangement links TRBV18 to TRBJ1-2; TRBD1 matches 7 bases. The CDR3 extends over 15 amino acids. Germline CDR1 is KGHSH and CDR2 is LQKENI. After removal of 4 bases from V and 0 bases from J, the junction contained 5 bases not matched to a gene. CDR3 in DNA: TGTGCCAGCTCACGGTCGACAGGGCCTAACTATGGCTACACCTTC. Protein sequence: CASSRSTGPNYGYTF.

V and J are TRBV12-3 or TRBV12-4 and TRBJ2-5; no reliable D call. V lost 6 bases to trimming and J lost 5 bases, with 13 bases between them. The CDR3 is made up of 13 amino acids. The CDR3: CASSNPRWETQYF. CDR3 sequence (DNA): TGTGCCAGCAGCAACCCTAGGTGGGAGACCCAGTACTTC.

The rearrangement links TRBV6-8 to TRBJ2-5; 9 bases line up with TRBD2. The germline V gene has CDR1 MNHGY and CDR2 SAAAGT. V dropped 5 bases and J dropped 3; count of bases not matched to a gene: 4. This CDR3 is 14 amino acids long. The CDR3 spells CASSGAGGKETQYF. CDR3 sequence (DNA): TGTGCCAGCAGTGGAGCGGGGGGTAAAGAGACCCAGTACTTC.

The chain carries TRBV6-1 and TRBJ2-2; TRBD2 matches 7 bases. Germline CDR1 and CDR2: MNHNS and SASEGT. The CDR3 loop spans 14 amino acids. Losses at the gene ends were 0 bases for V and 5 bases for J; bases not matched to a gene: 0. DNA for the CDR3: TGTGCCAGCAGTGAAGCGCGGGGGACCGGGGAGCTGTTTTTT. It translates to CASSEARGTGELFF.

This chain connects TRBV5-6 to TRBJ2-1; D might be TRBD1 (5 bases). Germline V gives CDR1 SGHDT, CDR2 YYEEEE. V gave up 5 bases and J gave up 8 bases, with 11 bases separating them. This CDR3 has 12 residues. This CDR3 is CASRTQGHEQFF. Here the CDR3 DNA reads TGTGCCAGCAGGACCCAGGGTCATGAGCAGTTCTTC.

V and J are TRBV7-7 and TRBJ2-5, with 9 positions matching TRBD2. The germline gives CDR1 SSHAT, CDR2 FNYEAQ (reference sequence). V shed 0 bases, J shed 4 bases, and the junction held 15 bases outside the gene matches. The CDR3 is 19 residues long. Here the CDR3 DNA reads TGTGCCAGCAGCTTAGCGTTTTTAACCGGGACTAGCCCCAGAGAGACCCAGTACTTC. Translated: CASSLAFLTGTSPRETQYF.

The gene calls are TRBV2 and TRBJ2-7; 8 positions match TRBD1. Germline CDR1 SNHLY, CDR2 FYNNEI. Trimming removed 6 bases from V and 2 bases from J; junction bases left unmatched: 3. The length of the CDR3 is 13 residues. This CDR3 reads CASSGQGPYEQYF. The DNA of the CDR3 is TGTGCCAGCAGCGGACAGGGACCCTACGAGCAGTACTTC.

The chain links TRBV24-1 to TRBJ2-1, with TRBD2 identical over 7 bases. Trimming cost V 12 bases and J 4 bases; bases outside gene matches: 8. The CDR3 length is 13 residues. Germline CDR1 reads KGHDR; CDR2 reads SFDVKD. CDR3: CASSGGGYNEQFF. The CDR3 bases are TGTGCCTCCTCGGGCGGGGGATACAATGAGCAGTTCTTC.

The rearrangement links TRBV7-2 to TRBJ1-4; no clear D gene. Trimming removed 3 bases from V and 7 bases from J, with 12 bases in between. In germline, CDR1 is SGHTA, CDR2 FQGNSA. The CDR3 extends over 14 amino acids. The CDR3 coding sequence is TGTGCCAGCAGCTTTTTTGCAGGTGGTGAAAAACTGTTTTTT. As protein: CASSFFAGGEKLFF. Looking up the rest from reference TRBV7-2 and TRBJ1-4 gives the full variable domain: GAGVSQSPSNKVTEKGKDVELRCDPISGHTALYWYRQSLGQGLEFLIYFQGNSAPDKSGLPSDRFSAERTGGSVSTLTIQRTQQEDSAVYLCASSFFAGGEKLFFGSGTQLSVL.

The chain uses TRBV3-1 (or the pseudogene TRBV3-2) and TRBJ2-6, with D possibly matching TRBD2 (5 bases). The CDR3 runs 16 residues. Per the germline V gene, CDR1 is LGHDT and CDR2 is YNNKEL (reference sequence). The germline V and J ends were trimmed by 0 bases and 4 bases, with 10 bases remaining between them. CDR3 nucleotides: TGTGCCAGCAGCCAAGAAATAACGGGGGGGGCCAACGTCCTGACTTTC. Protein sequence: CASSQEITGGANVLTF.

The chain is built from TRBV21-1 and TRBJ1-1; the D call of TRBD1 is as the table states it, not checked on the DNA. TRBV21-1 is a known pseudogene. The CDR3 consists of 17 residues. The CDR3 is CASSPGQGLGVNTEAFF. For the CDR3, the DNA is TGTGCCAGCAGCCCGGGACAGGGTTTAGGGGTGAACACTGAAGCTTTCTTT.